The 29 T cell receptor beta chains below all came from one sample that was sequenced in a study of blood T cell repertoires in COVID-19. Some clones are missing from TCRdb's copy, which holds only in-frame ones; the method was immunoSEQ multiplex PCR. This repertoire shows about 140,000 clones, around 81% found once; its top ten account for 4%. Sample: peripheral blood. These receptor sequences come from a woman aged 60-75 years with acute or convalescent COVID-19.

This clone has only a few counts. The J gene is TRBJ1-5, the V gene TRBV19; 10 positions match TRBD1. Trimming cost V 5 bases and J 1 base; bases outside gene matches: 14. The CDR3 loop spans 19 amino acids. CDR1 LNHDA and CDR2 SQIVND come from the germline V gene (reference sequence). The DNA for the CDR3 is TGTGCCAGTAGTTTACCGGGACAGGGGAACGGTCCAAGCAATCAGCCCCAGCATTTT. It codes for CASSLPGQGNGPSNQPQHF.

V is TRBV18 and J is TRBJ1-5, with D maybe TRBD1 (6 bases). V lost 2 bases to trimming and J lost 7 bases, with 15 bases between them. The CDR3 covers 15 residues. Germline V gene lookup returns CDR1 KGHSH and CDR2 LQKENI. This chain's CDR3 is CASSPSLGADQPQHF. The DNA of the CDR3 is TGTGCCAGCTCACCAAGCCTGGGGGCCGACCAGCCCCAGCATTTT.

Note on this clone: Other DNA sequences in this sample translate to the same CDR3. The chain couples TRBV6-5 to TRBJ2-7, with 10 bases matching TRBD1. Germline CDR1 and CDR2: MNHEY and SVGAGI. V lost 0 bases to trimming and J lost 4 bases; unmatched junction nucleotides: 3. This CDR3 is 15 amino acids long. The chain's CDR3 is CASSYSRQGAYEQYF. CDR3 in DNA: TGTGCCAGCAGTTACTCGAGACAGGGGGCTTACGAGCAGTACTTC.

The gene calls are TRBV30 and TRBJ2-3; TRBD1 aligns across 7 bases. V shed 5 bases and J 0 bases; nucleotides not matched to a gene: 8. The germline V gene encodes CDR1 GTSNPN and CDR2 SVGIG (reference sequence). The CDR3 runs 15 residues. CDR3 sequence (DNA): TGTGCCTGGGGCCACAGGGGCTTGAGCACAGATACGCAGTATTTT. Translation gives CAWGHRGLSTDTQYF.

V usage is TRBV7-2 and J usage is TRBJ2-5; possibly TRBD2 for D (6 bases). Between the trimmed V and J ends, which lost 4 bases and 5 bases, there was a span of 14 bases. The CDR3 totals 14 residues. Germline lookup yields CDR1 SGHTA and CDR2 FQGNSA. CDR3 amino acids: CASSSAGGWETQYF. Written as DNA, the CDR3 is TGTGCCAGCAGCTCCGCCGGAGGGTGGGAGACCCAGTACTTC. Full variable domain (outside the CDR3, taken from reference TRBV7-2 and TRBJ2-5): GAGVSQSPSNKVTEKGKDVELRCDPISGHTALYWYRQSLGQGLEFLIYFQGNSAPDKSGLPSDRFSAERTGGSVSTLTIQRTQQEDSAVYLCASSSAGGWETQYFGPGTRLLVL.

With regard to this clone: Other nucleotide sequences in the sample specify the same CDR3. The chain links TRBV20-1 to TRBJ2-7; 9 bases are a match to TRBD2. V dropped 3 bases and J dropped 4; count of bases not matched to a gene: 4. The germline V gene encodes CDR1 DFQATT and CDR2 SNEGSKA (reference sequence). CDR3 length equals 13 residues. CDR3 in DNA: TGCAGTGCTAGTAGCGGGAGAGCTTACGAGCAGTACTTC. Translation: CSASSGRAYEQYF.

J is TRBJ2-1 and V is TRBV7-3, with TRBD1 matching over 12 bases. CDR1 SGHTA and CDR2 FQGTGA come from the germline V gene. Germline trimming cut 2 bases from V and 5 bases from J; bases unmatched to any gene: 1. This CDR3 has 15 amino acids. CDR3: CASSLGTGGHNEQFF. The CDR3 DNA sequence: TGTGCCAGCAGCTTAGGGACAGGGGGCCACAATGAGCAGTTCTTC.

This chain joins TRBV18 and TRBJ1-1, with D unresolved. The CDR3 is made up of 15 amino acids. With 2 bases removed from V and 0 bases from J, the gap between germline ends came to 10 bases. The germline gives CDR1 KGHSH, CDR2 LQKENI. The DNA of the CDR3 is TGTGCCAGCTCACCAACTTCAGGAATGAACACTGAAGCTTTCTTT. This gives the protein CASSPTSGMNTEAFF.

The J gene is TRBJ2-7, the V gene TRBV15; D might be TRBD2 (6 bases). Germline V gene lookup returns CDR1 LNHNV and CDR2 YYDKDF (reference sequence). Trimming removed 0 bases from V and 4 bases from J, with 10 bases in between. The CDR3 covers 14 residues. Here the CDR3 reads CATSRDRGLYEQYF. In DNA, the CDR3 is TGTGCCACCAGCAGAGATCGGGGGTTGTACGAGCAGTACTTC.

CDR3: CASRGGLNQPQHF. The CDR3 DNA reads as TGTGCCAGCAGGGGGGGTCTTAATCAGCCCCAGCATTTT. The chain couples TRBV2 to TRBJ1-5; TRBD1 is a possible D gene (5 bases). Trimming took off 6 bases at V and 4 bases at J, with 10 bases between the two ends. The CDR3 contains 13 residues. The germline gives CDR1 SNHLY, CDR2 FYNNEI.

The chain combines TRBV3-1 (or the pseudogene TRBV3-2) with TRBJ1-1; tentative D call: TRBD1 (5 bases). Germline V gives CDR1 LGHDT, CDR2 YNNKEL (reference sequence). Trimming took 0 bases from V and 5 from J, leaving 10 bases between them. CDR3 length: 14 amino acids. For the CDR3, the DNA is TGTGCCAGCAGCCAAGATGGAAAGGGGACTGAAGCTTTCTTT. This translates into CASSQDGKGTEAFF.

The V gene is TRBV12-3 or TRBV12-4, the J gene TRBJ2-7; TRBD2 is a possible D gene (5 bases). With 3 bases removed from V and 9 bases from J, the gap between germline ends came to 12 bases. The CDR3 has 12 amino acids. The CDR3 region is CASSFPFSGQYF. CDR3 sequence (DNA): TGTGCCAGCAGTTTCCCGTTCAGCGGGCAGTACTTC.

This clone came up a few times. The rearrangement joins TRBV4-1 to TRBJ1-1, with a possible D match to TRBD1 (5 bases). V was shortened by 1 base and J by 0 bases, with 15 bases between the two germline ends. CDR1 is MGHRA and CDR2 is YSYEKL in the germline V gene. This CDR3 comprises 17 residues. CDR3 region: CASSQATSTAMNTEAFF. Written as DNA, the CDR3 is TGCGCCAGCAGCCAAGCCACTTCGACAGCAATGAACACTGAAGCTTTCTTT.

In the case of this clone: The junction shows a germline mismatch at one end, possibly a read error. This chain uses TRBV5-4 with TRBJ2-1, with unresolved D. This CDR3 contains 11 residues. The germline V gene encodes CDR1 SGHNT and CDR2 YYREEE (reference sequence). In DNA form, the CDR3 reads TGTGCCAGCAGAGGCTACAGTGAGCAGTTCTTC. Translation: CASRGYSEQFF. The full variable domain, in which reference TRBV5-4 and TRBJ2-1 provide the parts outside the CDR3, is ETGVTQSPTHLIKTRGQQVTLRCSSQSGHNTVSWYQQALGQGPQFIFQYYREEENGRGNFPPRFSGLQFPNYSSELNVNALELDDSALYLCASRGYSEQFFGPGTRLTVL.

CDR3 in DNA: TGTGCCATCAGTGATAGTTTGTGGGGACTAGCGGGAAACACCGGGGAGCTGTTTTTT. It translates to CAISDSLWGLAGNTGELFF. This chain joins TRBV10-3 and TRBJ2-2; the match to TRBD2 covers 13 bases. Per the germline V gene, CDR1 is ENHRY and CDR2 is SYGVKD. The CDR3 loop spans 19 amino acids. Unmatched junction bases numbered 9, after V lost 3 bases and J lost 2 bases.

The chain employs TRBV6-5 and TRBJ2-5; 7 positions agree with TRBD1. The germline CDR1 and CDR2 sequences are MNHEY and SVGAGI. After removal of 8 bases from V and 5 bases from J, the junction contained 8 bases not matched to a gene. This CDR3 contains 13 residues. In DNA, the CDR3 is TGTGCCAGCCACAAGGGGGCTGCGGAGACCCAGTACTTC. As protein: CASHKGAAETQYF.

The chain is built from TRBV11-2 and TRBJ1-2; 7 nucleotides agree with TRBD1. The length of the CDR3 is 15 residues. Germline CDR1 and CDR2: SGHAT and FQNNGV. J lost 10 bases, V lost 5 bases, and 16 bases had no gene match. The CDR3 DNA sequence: TGTGCCAGCAGCCCGATCAAGGGGACAGTATCCCTCTACACCTTC. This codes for CASSPIKGTVSLYTF.

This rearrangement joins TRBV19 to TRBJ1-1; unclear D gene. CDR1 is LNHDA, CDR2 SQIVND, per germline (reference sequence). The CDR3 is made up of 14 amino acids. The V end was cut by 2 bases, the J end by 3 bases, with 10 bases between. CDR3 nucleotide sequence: TGTGCCAGTAGTATACGGGAAACCCACACTGAAGCTTTCTTT. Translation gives CASSIRETHTEAFF. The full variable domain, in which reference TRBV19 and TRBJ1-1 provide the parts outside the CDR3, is DGGITQSPKYLFRKEGQNVTLSCEQNLNHDAMYWYRQDPGQGLRLIYYSQIVNDFQKGDIAEGYSVSREKKESFPLTVTSAQKNPTAFYLCASSIRETHTEAFFGQGTRLTVV.

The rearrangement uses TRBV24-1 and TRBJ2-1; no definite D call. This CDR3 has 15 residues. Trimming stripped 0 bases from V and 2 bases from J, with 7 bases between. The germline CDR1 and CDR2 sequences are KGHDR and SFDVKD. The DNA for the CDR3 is TGTGCCACCAGTGATTTGTCCCGTGCCTACAATGAGCAGTTCTTC. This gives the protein CATSDLSRAYNEQFF.

The CDR3 is CASSLTGQGKEKLFF. The DNA of the CDR3 is TGCGCCAGCAGCCTAACTGGACAGGGGAAGGAAAAACTGTTTTTT. V and J are TRBV5-1 and TRBJ1-4; 9 bases agree with TRBD1. CDR1 SGHRS and CDR2 YFSETQ come from the germline V gene. The CDR3 has 15 residues. Trimming cost V 4 bases and J 8 bases; bases outside gene matches: 9.

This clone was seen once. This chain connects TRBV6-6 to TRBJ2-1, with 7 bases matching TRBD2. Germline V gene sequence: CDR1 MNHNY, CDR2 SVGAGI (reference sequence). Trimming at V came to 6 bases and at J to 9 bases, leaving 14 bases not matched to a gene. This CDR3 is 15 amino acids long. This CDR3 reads CASRATGTTPREQFF. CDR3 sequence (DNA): TGTGCCAGCAGGGCAACCGGGACTACCCCTCGTGAGCAGTTCTTC.

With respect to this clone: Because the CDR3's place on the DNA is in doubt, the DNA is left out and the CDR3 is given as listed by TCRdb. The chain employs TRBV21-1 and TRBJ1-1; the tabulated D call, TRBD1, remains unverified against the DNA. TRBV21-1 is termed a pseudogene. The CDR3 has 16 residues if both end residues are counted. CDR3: CASSKVMWGQGTEAFF.

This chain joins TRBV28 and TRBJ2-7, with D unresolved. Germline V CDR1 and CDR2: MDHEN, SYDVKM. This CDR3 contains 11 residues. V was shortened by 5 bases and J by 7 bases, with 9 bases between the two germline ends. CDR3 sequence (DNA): TGTGCCAGCAGTACGCTGAGGGAGCAGTACTTC. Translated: CASSTLREQYF.

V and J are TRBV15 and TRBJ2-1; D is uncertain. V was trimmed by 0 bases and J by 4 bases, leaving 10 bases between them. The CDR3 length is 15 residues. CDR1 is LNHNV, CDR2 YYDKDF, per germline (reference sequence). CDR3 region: CATSRDRSGYNEQFF. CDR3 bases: TGTGCCACCAGCAGAGATCGGTCAGGTTACAATGAGCAGTTCTTC.

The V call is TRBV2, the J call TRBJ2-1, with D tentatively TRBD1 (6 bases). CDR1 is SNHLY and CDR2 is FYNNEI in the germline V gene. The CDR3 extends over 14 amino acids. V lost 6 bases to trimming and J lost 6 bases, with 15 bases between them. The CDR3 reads CASRPRDTINEQFF. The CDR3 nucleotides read TGTGCCAGCAGGCCCCGGGACACAATCAATGAGCAGTTCTTC.

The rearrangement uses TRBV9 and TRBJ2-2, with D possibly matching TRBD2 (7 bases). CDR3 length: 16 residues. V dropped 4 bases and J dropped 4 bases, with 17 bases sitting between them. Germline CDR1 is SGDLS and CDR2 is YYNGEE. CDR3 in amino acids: CASSQGRGRATGELFF. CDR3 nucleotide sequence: TGTGCCAGCAGCCAGGGGAGAGGGAGGGCCACCGGGGAGCTGTTTTTT.

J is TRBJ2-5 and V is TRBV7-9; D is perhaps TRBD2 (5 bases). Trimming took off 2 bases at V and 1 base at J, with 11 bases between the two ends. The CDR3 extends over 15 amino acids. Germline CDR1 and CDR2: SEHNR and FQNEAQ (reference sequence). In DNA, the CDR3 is TGTGCCAGCAGCTTATCCGGGGTGTCCCAAGAGACCCAGTACTTC. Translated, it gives CASSLSGVSQETQYF.

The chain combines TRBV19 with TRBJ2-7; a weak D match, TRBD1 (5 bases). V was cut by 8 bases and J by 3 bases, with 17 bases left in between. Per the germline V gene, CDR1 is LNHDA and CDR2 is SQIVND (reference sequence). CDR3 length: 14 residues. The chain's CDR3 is CASQEDSQGYEQYF. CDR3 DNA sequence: TGTGCCAGTCAAGAAGATAGTCAGGGCTACGAGCAGTACTTC.

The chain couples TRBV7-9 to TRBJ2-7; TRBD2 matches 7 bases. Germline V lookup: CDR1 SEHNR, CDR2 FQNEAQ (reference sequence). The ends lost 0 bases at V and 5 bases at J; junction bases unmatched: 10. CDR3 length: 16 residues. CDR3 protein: CASSLAPRGRGNEQYF. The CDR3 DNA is TGTGCCAGCAGCTTAGCCCCCCGCGGGAGAGGAAACGAGCAGTACTTC. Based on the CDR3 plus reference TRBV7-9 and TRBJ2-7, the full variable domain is DTGVSQNPRHKITKRGQNVTFRCDPISEHNRLYWYRQTLGQGPEFLTYFQNEAQLEKSRLLSDRFSAERPKGSFSTLEIQRTEQGDSAMYLCASSLAPRGRGNEQYFGPGTRLTVT.